This paragraph reports one T cell receptor beta chain. Its antigen remains unidentified. A read error may account for a junction end that differs from germline. This sample is drawn from a study of T cell responses to AZD1222 COVID-19 vaccine. Overall study: Whether given at about 4 or about 12 weeks, second doses were pooled. Study-wide results and limits: All repertoire sampling was performed exclusively after the peak T cell response.

The V gene's germline CDR1 is SSHAT and CDR2 FNYEAQ (reference sequence). This CDR3 region has 15 residues. Sequencing used immunoSEQ multiplex PCR; TCRdb keeps in-frame clones, though not all of them. Of about 120,000 clones listed, roughly 90% are singletons. The receptor's source is an adult in good health. The sample here was peripheral blood, taken on day 0 of AZD1222 vaccination. The V gene is TRBV7-7, the J gene TRBJ2-1; 9 positions agree with TRBD2. CDR3: CASSPLAGRCNEQFF. The CDR3 DNA follows: TGTGCTAGCAGCCCGCTAGCGGGGCGATGCAATGAGCAGTTCTTC.